The T cell receptor beta chain described here comes from a study of blood T cell repertoires in COVID-19. Study as a whole: COVID-19 samples collected from the United States, Italy and Spain covered acute and convalescent phases. Sample material is recorded as cDNA or gDNA derived from T cells, B-cell-depleted T cells, or PBMCs.

Only one count was recorded for this clone. Seattle enrolled patients during active infection and tracked them longitudinally. The CDR3 runs to 15 residues. Germline lookup yields CDR1 SGHTS and CDR2 YDEGEE. V lost 2 bases and J lost 1, with 9 bases in between. In the original processing: Nucleated cell counts were estimated from reference gene primer amplification. Some clones are missing from TCRdb's copy, which holds only in-frame ones; the method was immunoSEQ multiplex PCR. D and trimming were read from the DNA, whereas the V and J calls and clone size are those reported in that table. The sample has more than 350,000 clones; about 90% are singletons.

The sample consisted of peripheral blood. The sequence was obtained from a woman aged 30 to 39 with COVID-19, enrolled during active disease. The genes are TRBV5-8 and TRBJ2-2; a possible D gene is TRBD2 (6 bases). This CDR3 is CASSFKRVNTGELFF. The DNA for the CDR3 is TGTGCCAGCAGCTTCAAGCGGGTGAACACCGGGGAGCTGTTTTTT.